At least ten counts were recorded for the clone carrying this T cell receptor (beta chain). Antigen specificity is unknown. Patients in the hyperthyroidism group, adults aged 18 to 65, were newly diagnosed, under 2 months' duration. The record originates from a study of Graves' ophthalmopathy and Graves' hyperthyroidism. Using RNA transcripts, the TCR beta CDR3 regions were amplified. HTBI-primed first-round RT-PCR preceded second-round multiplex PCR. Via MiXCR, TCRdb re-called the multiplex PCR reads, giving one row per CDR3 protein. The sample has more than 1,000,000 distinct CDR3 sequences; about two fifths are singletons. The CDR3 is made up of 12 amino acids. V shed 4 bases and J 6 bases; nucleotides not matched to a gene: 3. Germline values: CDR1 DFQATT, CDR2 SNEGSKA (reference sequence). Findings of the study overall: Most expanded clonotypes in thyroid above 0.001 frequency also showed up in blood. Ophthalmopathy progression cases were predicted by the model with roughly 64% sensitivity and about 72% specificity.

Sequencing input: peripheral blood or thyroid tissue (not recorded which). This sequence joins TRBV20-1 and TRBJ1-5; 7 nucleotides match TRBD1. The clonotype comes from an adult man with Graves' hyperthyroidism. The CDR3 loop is CSATQGRQPQHF. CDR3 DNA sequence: TGCAGTGCTACACAGGGGCGTCAGCCCCAGCATTTT.